Each of the 26 T cell receptor beta chains below was sequenced from the same sample in a study of metastatic and nonmetastatic thyroid tumors. Each patient came to thyroid surgery without any prior treatment (of any kind). From the PCR reads, TCRdb re-called clones with MiXCR. The sample includes more than 20,000 clones, about 12% of them seen just once. Sequenced input: blood. The receptors originated from a female donor with papillary thyroid cancer or a benign thyroid nodule (not recorded which). Some clones in this sample may be carry-over from other donors' samples.

This clone appeared a few times. Other DNA sequences in this sample translate to the same CDR3. This chain connects TRBV9 to TRBJ2-4; TRBD2 matches at 7 bases. Germline CDR1 and CDR2: SGDLS and YYNGEE. This CDR3 has 16 amino acids. Trimming took 4 bases from V and 1 from J; bases not matched to a gene: 8. This CDR3 reads CASSPWEGSAKNIQYF. The CDR3 DNA follows: TGTGCCAGCAGCCCCTGGGAGGGGTCGGCCAAAAACATTCAGTACTTC.

This clone showed up many times. The chain employs TRBV9 and TRBJ1-3; 7 bases match TRBD1. From germline, CDR1 is SGDLS and CDR2 YYNGEE. The V segment lost 0 bases and the J segment 2 bases; nucleotides outside the gene matches: 5. CDR3 length: 16 amino acids. The CDR3 region has the DNA TGTGCCAGCAGCGTAGATTCAGGGGGGACTGGAAACACCATATATTTT. It translates to CASSVDSGGTGNTIYF.

Only a few counts were recorded for this clone. The chain uses TRBV4-1 and TRBJ2-3; D not resolved. The CDR3 covers 13 residues. The germline V gene has CDR1 MGHRA and CDR2 YSYEKL. V lost 2 bases, J lost 7 bases, and 10 bases lay in between. The chain's CDR3 is CASSQPVLNTQYF. The CDR3, as DNA: TGCGCCAGCAGCCAACCGGTTCTGAATACGCAGTATTTT.

The table lists this clone with many counts. The V and J genes are TRBV7-2 and TRBJ2-1; TRBD1 is a possible D gene (5 bases). V lost 2 bases to trimming and J lost 4 bases, with 18 bases between them. The CDR3 extends over 17 amino acids. CDR1 SGHTA and CDR2 FQGNSA come from the germline V gene. The CDR3 DNA reads TGTGCCAGCAGCTTATTCCTCCGGCGACAGCTTTACAATGAGCAGTTCTTC. It encodes CASSLFLRRQLYNEQFF.

This clone has just a few counts. The J gene is TRBJ2-3, the V gene TRBV6-1; 7 nucleotides match TRBD1. Trimming at V came to 9 bases and at J to 6 bases, leaving 6 bases not matched to a gene. CDR1 is MNHNS, CDR2 SASEGT, per germline. CDR3 length: 12 amino acids. CDR3 in amino acids: CASRLQGDTQYF. DNA of the CDR3: TGTGCCAGTAGGTTACAGGGGGATACGCAGTATTTT.

This clone was observed a few times. The junction departs from germline at one end; a sequencing error may be responsible. The same CDR3 can be traced to other DNA sequences in this sample. The chain is built from TRBV19 and TRBJ1-1; 7 bases align to TRBD1. The length of the CDR3 is 15 residues. Germline CDR1 LNHDA, CDR2 SQIVND (reference sequence). The CDR3 here is CASSRYRGTDTEAFF. The CDR3 DNA follows: TGTGCTAGTAGCCGCTACAGGGGAACGGACACCGAAGCTTTCTTT.

In its sample, this clone was seen a few times. V usage is TRBV6-1 and J usage is TRBJ2-7, with 10 bases that match TRBD2. From germline, CDR1 is MNHNS and CDR2 SASEGT. This CDR3 is 15 amino acids long. V gave up 5 bases and J gave up 4 bases; unmatched junction bases: 8. CDR3 sequence: CASSKKPSGSYEQYF. The CDR3, as DNA: TGTGCCAGCAGTAAAAAGCCTAGCGGGAGTTACGAGCAGTACTTC.

This chain uses TRBV11-2 with TRBJ2-1, with TRBD2 matching over 7 bases. Germline V CDR1 and CDR2: SGHAT, FQNNGV. This CDR3 is built from 18 residues. The trim removed 2 bases at V and 6 bases at J, leaving 16 bases unmatched. For the CDR3, the DNA is TGTGCCAGCAGCTTATATCCCCCTGGCGGGAGCGCGTTCAATGAGCAGTTCTTC. This encodes CASSLYPPGGSAFNEQFF.

This clone occurred a few times. This chain connects TRBV9 to TRBJ1-5; D is unclear. V was cut by 4 bases and J by 5 bases, with 16 bases left in between. From germline, CDR1 is SGDLS and CDR2 YYNGEE. This CDR3 has 15 residues. The CDR3 reads CASSPEAFSDQPQHF. DNA for the CDR3: TGTGCCAGCAGCCCAGAGGCCTTCTCCGATCAGCCCCAGCATTTT.

This clone showed up many times. V gene TRBV27 combines with J gene TRBJ2-7; 9 positions agree with TRBD1. CDR1 MNHEY and CDR2 SMNVEV come from the germline V gene (reference sequence). The CDR3 sequence is 14 residues long. With V trimmed by 8 bases and J by 2 bases, 7 bases remained unmatched. The CDR3 region is CASDWDRAAYEQYF. DNA for the CDR3: TGTGCCAGCGACTGGGACAGGGCAGCCTACGAGCAGTACTTC.

This clone has ten or more counts. The chain is built from TRBV20-1 and TRBJ2-2; no clear D. Germline CDR1 is DFQATT and CDR2 is SNEGSKA (reference sequence). This CDR3 has 17 amino acids. Trimming shortened V by 0 bases and J by 2 bases, and 16 bases separated the two germline ends. CDR3 loop: CSARDDRRPKNTGELFF. The CDR3 nucleotides are TGCAGTGCTAGAGATGACCGACGGCCAAAAAACACCGGGGAGCTGTTTTTT.

This clone was seen ten or more times. The V and J genes are TRBV5-1 and TRBJ1-1; D call uncertain. CDR1 and CDR2 (germline): SGHRS, YFSETQ. V shed 0 bases and J shed 4 bases, with 7 bases lying between them. The CDR3 is made up of 13 amino acids. The chain's CDR3 is CASSLAPSTEAFF. In DNA form, the CDR3 reads TGCGCCAGCAGCTTGGCCCCCTCCACTGAAGCTTTCTTT.

This clone has at least ten counts. DNA of the CDR3: TGTGCCTGGAGTCCGGACAGCTATAATCAGCCCCAGCATTTT. This translates into CAWSPDSYNQPQHF. The chain carries TRBV30 and TRBJ1-5, with a weak D call TRBD1 (6 bases). Germline-derived CDR1 and CDR2 are GTSNPN and SVGIG (reference sequence). Trimming removed 2 bases at V and 4 bases at J, with 12 bases between. This CDR3 is 14 amino acids long.

In its sample, this clone was seen many times. The rearrangement joins TRBV28 to TRBJ2-2; TRBD2 might be the D (6 bases). The CDR3 extends over 15 amino acids. The V end lost 7 bases, the J end lost 3 bases, and 15 bases lay between the germline ends. Germline loops: CDR1 MDHEN, CDR2 SYDVKM. CDR3 in amino acids: CASTTPSGYTGELFF. The CDR3 region has the DNA TGTGCCAGCACCACCCCGAGCGGGTACACCGGGGAGCTGTTTTTT.

This clone was recorded at least ten times. This sequence joins TRBV19 and TRBJ2-2; D gene uncertain. The germline CDR1 and CDR2 sequences are LNHDA and SQIVND (reference sequence). Trimming removed 3 bases at V and 3 bases at J, with 8 bases between. The CDR3 covers 14 residues. CDR3 sequence: CASSITPDTGELFF. The CDR3 DNA sequence: TGTGCCAGTAGTATTACCCCCGACACCGGGGAGCTGTTTTTT.

This clone ranks as medium-sized. The chain links TRBV12-3 or TRBV12-4 to TRBJ1-6; the D gene is possibly TRBD1 (5 bases). V was trimmed by 3 bases and J by 8 bases, leaving 11 bases between them. CDR3 length equals 14 residues. Here the CDR3 reads CASSFSGGDSPLHF. CDR3 coding DNA: TGTGCCAGCAGTTTTTCCGGGGGTGATTCACCCCTCCACTTT.

In its sample, this clone ranks as medium-sized. The J gene is TRBJ2-7, the V gene TRBV6-1; 8 bases align to TRBD1. Trimming at V came to 5 bases and at J to 6 bases, leaving 6 bases not matched to a gene. From germline, CDR1 is MNHNS and CDR2 SASEGT. This CDR3 comprises 13 residues. CDR3 residues: CASSIRQGIEQYF. In DNA, the CDR3 is TGTGCCAGCAGTATCCGACAGGGGATCGAGCAGTACTTC.

This clone was detected ten times or more. The genes are TRBV11-2 and TRBJ1-2, with 7 bases aligning to TRBD1. Germline CDR1 SGHAT, CDR2 FQNNGV. Trimming removed 4 bases from V and 5 bases from J; junction bases left unmatched: 4. The CDR3 sequence is 13 residues long. The CDR3 reads CASSSTGRYGYTF. The CDR3 nucleotides read TGTGCCAGCAGCTCGACAGGGAGGTATGGCTACACCTTC. Based on the CDR3 plus reference TRBV11-2 and TRBJ1-2, the full variable domain is EAGVAQSPRYKIIEKRQSVAFWCNPISGHATLYWYQQILGQGPKLLIQFQNNGVVDDSQLPKDRFSAERLKGVDSTLKIQPAKLEDSAVYLCASSSTGRYGYTFGSGTRLTVV.

To note about this clone: A read error may be the cause here, since a much bigger clone is one base away. Other DNA sequences in the same sample also yield this CDR3. This sequence joins TRBV18 and TRBJ1-5; D call uncertain. Looked up from germline, CDR1 is KGHSH and CDR2 is LQKENI. The CDR3 totals 14 residues. CDR3 in amino acids: CASSQDRPNQPQHF. In DNA, the CDR3 is TGTGCTAGCTCACAAGACCGACCCAATCAGCCCCAGCATTTT.

This clone was detected many times. The genes are TRBV7-9 and TRBJ2-1; unclear D gene. The CDR3 has 14 amino acids. CDR1 is SEHNR, CDR2 FQNEAQ, per germline (reference sequence). V was pared by 3 bases and J by 4 bases, with 10 bases between. The CDR3 DNA is TGTGCCAGCAGCTTTCCCGGTGGGTACAATGAGCAGTTCTTC. It translates to CASSFPGGYNEQFF. Drawing the rest from reference TRBV7-9 and TRBJ2-1, the complete variable domain is DTGVSQNPRHKITKRGQNVTFRCDPISEHNRLYWYRQTLGQGPEFLTYFQNEAQLEKSRLLSDRFSAERPKGSFSTLEIQRTEQGDSAMYLCASSFPGGYNEQFFGPGTRLTVL.

V gene TRBV7-9 combines with J gene TRBJ2-7; 12 nucleotides align to TRBD2. CDR1 and CDR2 from the germline V gene are SEHNR and FQNEAQ (reference sequence). The CDR3 totals 14 residues. The ends lost 6 bases at V and 4 bases at J; junction bases unmatched: 4. In DNA, the CDR3 is TGTGCCAGCAGTCTAGCGGGGGGGCGATACGAGCAGTACTTC. It translates to CASSLAGGRYEQYF.

In its sample, this clone ranks as medium-sized. The chain is built from TRBV10-1 and TRBJ1-3, with TRBD1 matching over 8 bases. The CDR3 loop spans 16 amino acids. The V gene end was trimmed by 2 bases and the J gene end by 0 bases; junction bases not matched to a gene: 3. Germline loops: CDR1 WNHNN, CDR2 SYGVQD (reference sequence). CDR3 in DNA: TGCGCCAGCAGTGAGGACAGGGGACCCTCTGGAAACACCATATATTTT. Its protein is CASSEDRGPSGNTIYF.

This clone occurred many times. The CDR3 here is CASSLYRGQGGGYTF. For the CDR3, the DNA is TGTGCCAGCAGCTTATACCGGGGCCAGGGTGGAGGCTACACCTTC. J is TRBJ1-2 and V is TRBV11-2; a possible D gene is TRBD1 (5 bases). Germline loops: CDR1 SGHAT, CDR2 FQNNGV. The V gene lost 2 bases and the J gene lost 8 bases, with 18 bases spanning the gap. The CDR3 contains 15 residues.

The sample holds many counts of this clone. The chain joins TRBV5-1 to TRBJ2-7; D uncertain. Germline V gene data show CDR1 as SGHRS and CDR2 as YFSETQ. The length of the CDR3 is 12 residues. The V end lost 3 bases, the J end lost 4 bases, and 8 bases lay between the germline ends. The CDR3 nucleotides read TGCGCCAGCAGCTCTACTGGGTACGAGCAGTACTTC. Its translation is CASSSTGYEQYF. The full variable domain, completed using reference TRBV5-1 and TRBJ2-7, is KAGVTQTPRYLIKTRGQQVTLSCSPISGHRSVSWYQQTPGQGLQFLFEYFSETQRNKGNFPGRFSGRQFSNSRSEMNVSTLELGDSALYLCASSSTGYEQYFGPGTRLTVT.

This chain joins TRBV28 and TRBJ1-2; no clear D gene. Germline CDR1 is MDHEN and CDR2 is SYDVKM. The CDR3 totals 13 residues. V lost 5 bases to trimming and J lost 9 bases, with 16 bases between them. The CDR3 spells CASSPVASRCYTF. The CDR3 DNA reads as TGTGCCAGCAGTCCCGTAGCCTCGCGATGCTACACCTTC.

Judged by abundance, this clone is medium-sized. The chain's CDR3 is CASSTAGLGHTSGELFF. DNA for the CDR3: TGTGCCAGCTCAACAGCAGGGTTGGGACACACCTCCGGGGAGCTGTTTTTT. The chain uses TRBV6-2 or TRBV6-3 and TRBJ2-2; a weak D match, TRBD1 (6 bases). Trimming stripped 8 bases from V and 6 bases from J, with 25 bases between. Germline lookup yields CDR1 MNHEY and CDR2 SVGEGT. The length of the CDR3 is 17 residues.